The source of this TCR beta chain is a study of blood T cells in healthy people across ages. Findings of the study overall: Possibly confounding the expanded clonotype changes was the fact that donor CMV status was unknown.

The authors ran a second PCR of roughly 6 to 12 cycles using a sample-barcoded 5' primer and a J-beta primer mix. The template-switch adaptor, which had 12 random nucleotides, put a tag on each cDNA molecule. TCRdb itself ran the 5' RACE reads through MiXCR, one entry per CDR3 protein. The table shows around 1,100,000 distinct CDR3 sequences, with around two fifths occurring only once. For this clonotype: The antigen is undetermined.

The J segment lost 5 bases and the V segment lost 4 bases, leaving 8 bases of the junction unmatched. The germline V gene encodes CDR1 SGHRS and CDR2 YFSETQ. The CDR3 consists of 14 residues. The source is a man aged 18 to 30 in good health. The rearrangement joins TRBV5-1 to TRBJ1-2; TRBD1 aligns across 7 bases. The sample taken for sequencing was blood. The CDR3: CASSRGTALYGYTF. In DNA form, the CDR3 reads TGCGCCAGCAGCCGTGGGACAGCGCTGTATGGCTACACCTTC. The whole variable domain, remainder taken from reference TRBV5-1 and TRBJ1-2, is KAGVTQTPRYLIKTRGQQVTLSCSPISGHRSVSWYQQTPGQGLQFLFEYFSETQRNKGNFPGRFSGRQFSNSRSEMNVSTLELGDSALYLCASSRGTALYGYTFGSGTRLTVV.